The entry below describes one T cell receptor (beta chain). The data stem from a study of T cell changes during pregnancy in multiple sclerosis. The V gene's germline CDR1 is SGHAT and CDR2 FQNNGV. The CDR3 has 18 residues. J lost 1 base, V lost 5 bases, and 16 bases had no gene match. The method was immunoSEQ multiplex PCR; TCRdb's version includes in-frame clones alone and lacks a portion of them. The data contain roughly 49,000 clones, roughly 91% of them seen just once; the ten biggest clones take up approximately 0.27%. The sequence came from a female donor with multiple sclerosis, enrolled in a pregnancy study. Here the sequenced sample was CD4+ T cells from peripheral blood mononuclear cells, taken in the second trimester of pregnancy. The rearrangement joins TRBV11-2 to TRBJ2-7; 8 bases are a match to TRBD1. The CDR3 loop reads CASSPPSFRDRRSYEQYF. The DNA of the CDR3 is TGTGCCAGCAGCCCCCCATCCTTCCGGGACAGGAGGTCCTACGAGCAGTACTTC. The full variable domain, in which reference TRBV11-2 and TRBJ2-7 provide the parts outside the CDR3, is EAGVAQSPRYKIIEKRQSVAFWCNPISGHATLYWYQQILGQGPKLLIQFQNNGVVDDSQLPKDRFSAERLKGVDSTLKIQPAKLEDSAVYLCASSPPSFRDRRSYEQYFGPGTRLTVT.